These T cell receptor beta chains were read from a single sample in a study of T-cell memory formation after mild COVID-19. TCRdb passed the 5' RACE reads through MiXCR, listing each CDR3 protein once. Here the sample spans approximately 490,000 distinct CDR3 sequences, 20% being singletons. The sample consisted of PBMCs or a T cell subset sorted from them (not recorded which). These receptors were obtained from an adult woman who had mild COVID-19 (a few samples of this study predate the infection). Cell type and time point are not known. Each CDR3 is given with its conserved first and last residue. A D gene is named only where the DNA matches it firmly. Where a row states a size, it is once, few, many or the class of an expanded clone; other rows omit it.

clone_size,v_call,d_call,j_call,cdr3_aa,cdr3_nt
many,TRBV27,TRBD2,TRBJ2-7,CASSPVTSGSYEQYF,TGTGCCAGCAGTCCCGTAACTAGCGGGAGCTACGAGCAGTACTTC
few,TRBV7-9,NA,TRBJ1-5,CASSLDLGQPQHF,TGTGCCAGCAGCTTAGACCTGGGTCAGCCCCAGCATTTT
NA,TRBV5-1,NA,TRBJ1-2,CASSPGGRDYGYTF,TGCGCCAGCAGCCCTGGGGGCCGCGACTATGGCTACACCTTC
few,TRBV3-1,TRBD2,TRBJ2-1,CASSQETSPHNEQFF,TGTGCCAGCAGCCAAGAGACTAGCCCCCACAATGAGCAGTTCTTC
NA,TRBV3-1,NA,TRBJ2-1,CASSQERSTGRYNEQFF,TGTGCCAGCAGCCAAGAACGTAGTACAGGGAGATACAATGAGCAGTTCTTC
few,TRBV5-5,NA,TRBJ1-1,CASSLGETGEAFF,TGTGCCAGCAGCTTGGGAGAGACAGGTGAAGCTTTCTTT
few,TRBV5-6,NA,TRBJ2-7,CASSLVGRNEQYF,TGTGCCAGCAGCTTGGTGGGCAGAAACGAGCAGTACTTC
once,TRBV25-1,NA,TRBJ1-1,CASSEYLGSTEAFF,TGTGCCAGCAGTGAATATCTTGGGTCCACTGAAGCTTTCTTT
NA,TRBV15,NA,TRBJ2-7,CATSYEEGTYEQYF,TGTGCCACCAGCTACGAGGAGGGGACCTACGAGCAGTACTTC
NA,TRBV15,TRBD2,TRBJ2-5,CATSRNTLAGKETQYF,TGTGCCACCAGCAGAAATACACTAGCGGGGAAAGAGACCCAGTACTTC
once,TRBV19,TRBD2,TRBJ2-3,CASSSLGGDDTQYF,TGTGCCAGTAGTAGCCTGGGAGGGGACGATACGCAGTATTTT
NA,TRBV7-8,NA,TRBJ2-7,CASSLPPGEANYEQYF,TGTGCCAGCAGCTTACCCCCGGGAGAAGCTAACTACGAGCAGTACTTC
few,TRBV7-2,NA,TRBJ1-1,CASSFREVRTEAFF,TGTGCCAGCAGCTTCAGGGAGGTTCGCACTGAAGCTTTCTTT
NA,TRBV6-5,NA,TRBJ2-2,CASSYAVVWGANTGELFF,TGTGCCAGCAGTTACGCAGTGGTTTGGGGGGCTAACACCGGGGAGCTGTTTTTT
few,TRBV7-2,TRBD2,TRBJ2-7,CASSSGLAGVDEQYF,TGTGCCAGCAGCTCCGGACTAGCGGGAGTAGACGAGCAGTACTTC
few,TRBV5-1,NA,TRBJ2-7,CASSSLPSEQYF,TGCGCCAGCAGCTCCCTCCCCTCGGAGCAGTACTTC
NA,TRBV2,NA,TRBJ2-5,CAILSRAGQETQYF,TGTGCCATTTTGTCTAGGGCAGGCCAAGAGACCCAGTACTTC
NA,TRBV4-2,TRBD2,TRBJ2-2,CASSPRLAVAGELFF,TGTGCCAGCAGCCCTCGACTAGCAGTGGCCGGGGAGCTGTTTTTT
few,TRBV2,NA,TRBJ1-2,CASSTSSSGYTF,TGTGCCAGCAGCACATCATCATCTGGCTACACCTTC
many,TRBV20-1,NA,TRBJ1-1,CSAPSGDLTEAFF,TGCAGTGCACCGAGCGGGGACCTCACTGAAGCTTTCTTT
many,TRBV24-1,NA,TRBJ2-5,CATSGPAQETQYF,TGTGCCACCAGCGGTCCGGCCCAAGAGACCCAGTACTTC
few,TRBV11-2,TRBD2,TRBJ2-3,CASSLVDRLAGRPDTQYF,TGTGCCAGCAGCTTAGTTGATCGCCTAGCGGGGCGCCCGGATACGCAGTATTTT
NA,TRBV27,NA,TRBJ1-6,CASSLSQGSSPLHF,TGTGCCAGCAGTTTATCACAGGGTAGTTCACCCCTCCACTTT
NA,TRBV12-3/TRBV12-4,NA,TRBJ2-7,CASTAGAGPYEQYF,TGTGCCAGCACCGCGGGCGCAGGGCCATACGAGCAGTACTTC
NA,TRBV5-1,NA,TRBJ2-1,CASSLGGFGYNEQFF,TGCGCCAGCAGCTTGGGGGGGTTTGGGTACAATGAGCAGTTCTTC
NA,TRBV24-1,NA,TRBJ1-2,CATSERTGWGYTF,TGTGCCACCAGTGAAAGAACAGGATGGGGCTACACCTTC
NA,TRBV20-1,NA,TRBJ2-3,CSARGGTASTDTQYF,TGCAGTGCTAGAGGCGGGACCGCTAGCACAGATACGCAGTATTTT
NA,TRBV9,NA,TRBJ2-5,CASSVARQIQETQYF,TGTGCCAGCAGCGTAGCTAGGCAGATCCAAGAGACCCAGTACTTC
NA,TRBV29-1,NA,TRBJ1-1,CSVEVTGSNTEAFF,TGCAGCGTTGAAGTCACGGGATCCAACACTGAAGCTTTCTTT
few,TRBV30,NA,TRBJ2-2,CAWSSGLGTGELFF,TGTGCCTGGAGTTCGGGCCTTGGAACCGGGGAGCTGTTTTTT
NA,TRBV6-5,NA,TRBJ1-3,CASTSTGLSGNTIYF,TGTGCCAGCACCTCAACAGGGTTATCAGGAAACACCATATATTTT
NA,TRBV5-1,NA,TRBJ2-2,CASSLAGGHRELFF,TGCGCCAGCAGCTTGGCCGGGGGGCACCGGGAGCTGTTTTTT
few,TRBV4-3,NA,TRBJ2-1,CASSQDRDSLNEQFF,TGCGCCAGCAGCCAAGATCGGGATAGCCTGAATGAGCAGTTCTTC
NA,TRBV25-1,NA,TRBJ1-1,CASSDRVSNTEAFF,TGTGCCAGCAGTGATAGGGTAAGCAACACTGAAGCTTTCTTT
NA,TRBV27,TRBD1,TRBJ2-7,CASRTGTASYEQYF,TGTGCCAGCAGAACCGGGACAGCTTCCTACGAGCAGTACTTC
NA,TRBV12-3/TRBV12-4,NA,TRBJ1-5,CASSYRVQHSNQPQHF,TGTGCCAGCAGTTACAGGGTACAACATAGCAATCAGCCCCAGCATTTT
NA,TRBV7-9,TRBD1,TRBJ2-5,CASSSPDRARETQYF,TGTGCCAGCAGCTCCCCGGACAGGGCTAGGGAGACCCAGTACTTC
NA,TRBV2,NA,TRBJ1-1,CASRDSLLNTEAFF,TGTGCCAGCAGGGACAGCCTACTGAACACTGAAGCTTTCTTT
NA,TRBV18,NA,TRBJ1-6,CASSPEPGNNSPLHF,TGTGCCAGCTCACCCGAACCTGGAAATAATTCACCCCTCCACTTT
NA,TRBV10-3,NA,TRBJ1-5,CAISESGSGNQPQHF,TGTGCCATCAGTGAGTCGGGATCAGGCAATCAGCCCCAGCATTTT
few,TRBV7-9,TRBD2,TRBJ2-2,CASSGGLAATNGELFF,TGTGCCAGCAGCGGGGGACTAGCGGCGACGAACGGGGAGCTGTTTTTT
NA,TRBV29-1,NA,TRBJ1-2,CSVVGGDRDYGYTF,TGCAGCGTTGTCGGCGGGGATAGGGACTATGGCTACACCTTC
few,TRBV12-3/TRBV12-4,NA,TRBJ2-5,CASSRQVPQETQYF,TGTGCCAGCAGCCGACAGGTCCCCCAAGAGACCCAGTACTTC
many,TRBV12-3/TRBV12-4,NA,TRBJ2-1,CASSHWPGAGMNEQFF,TGTGCCAGCAGTCATTGGCCGGGGGCAGGGATGAATGAGCAGTTCTTC
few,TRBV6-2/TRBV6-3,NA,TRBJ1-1,CASSYTGFTEAFF,TGTGCCAGCAGTTACACCGGGTTCACTGAAGCTTTCTTT
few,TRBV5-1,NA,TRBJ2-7,CASSFRVGDYEQYF,TGCGCCAGCAGCTTCAGGGTTGGGGACTACGAGCAGTACTTC
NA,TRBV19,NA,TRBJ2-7,CASNGRNIDEQYF,TGTGCCAGTAACGGTCGCAATATCGACGAGCAGTACTTC
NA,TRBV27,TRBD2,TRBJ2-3,CASCIAGGMADTQYF,TGTGCCAGCTGCATAGCGGGGGGCATGGCAGATACGCAGTATTTT
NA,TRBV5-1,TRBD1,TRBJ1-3,CASSVGQVRGNTIYF,TGCGCCAGCAGCGTGGGACAGGTCCGAGGAAACACCATATATTTT
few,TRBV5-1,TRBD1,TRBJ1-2,CASSLGSGGGGYTF,TGCGCCAGCAGCTTGGGGTCAGGGGGCGGTGGCTACACCTTC
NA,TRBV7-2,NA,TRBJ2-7,CASSSRTALYEQYF,TGTGCCAGCAGCTCAAGGACAGCGCTTTACGAGCAGTACTTC
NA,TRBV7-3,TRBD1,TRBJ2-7,CASSMAGTGANEQYF,TGTGCCAGCAGCATGGCCGGGACAGGGGCCAACGAGCAGTACTTC
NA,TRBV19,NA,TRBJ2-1,CASSTHRGEQFF,TGTGCCAGTAGTACCCACCGTGGGGAGCAGTTCTTC
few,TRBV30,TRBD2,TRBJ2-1,CAWSVRAGGNEQFF,TGTGCCTGGAGTGTACGGGCGGGGGGAAATGAGCAGTTCTTC